The sequence of this T cell receptor beta chain was determined in a study of OX40 agonist ivuxolimab in advanced cancers. Study in general: Patients took ivuxolimab, an agonistic anti-OX40 (CD134) antibody. Averaging around 60 years in age, with a range of about 23 to 79, the cohort was about 86% male.

V lost 6 bases, J lost 7 bases, and 28 bases lay in between. CDR1 and CDR2 from the germline V gene are LNHDA and SQIVND (reference sequence). The CDR3 has 18 residues. Sequenced by immunoSEQ multiplex PCR; TCRdb stores in-frame clones only, minus some. Of 90,000 to 100,000 clones in the sample, around 89% were seen once. V and J are TRBV19 and TRBJ1-5, with a possible D match to TRBD1 (6 bases). This receptor was identified in an adult with an advanced solid tumor such as melanoma, head and neck, liver or kidney cancer. The specimen was CD4+ or CD8+ T cells sorted from blood, collected in a trial of the OX40 agonist ivuxolimab. This CDR3 reads CASRAPPSGQGTWQPQHF. The DNA of the CDR3 is TGTGCCAGTAGAGCCCCCCCCTCCGGGCAGGGGACTTGGCAGCCCCAGCATTTT.